These 20 T cell receptor beta chains share one sample of origin, sequenced in a study of blood T cell repertoires in COVID-19. Profiling relied on immunoSEQ multiplex PCR, and the TCRdb table lists in-frame clones only, not all of them. The table includes hundreds of thousands of clones, 90% detected once. Sample: PBMCs or T cells enriched from blood (not recorded which). These receptors were obtained from a young woman with acute COVID-19.

This chain links TRBV27 with TRBJ1-5; the D is unclear. This CDR3 has 13 residues. Looked up from germline, CDR1 is MNHEY and CDR2 is SMNVEV (reference sequence). The ends were cut back, 3 bases at V and 8 bases at J, with 11 bases in the middle. Here the CDR3 reads CASSFSGLEPQHF. Written as DNA, the CDR3 is TGTGCCAGCAGTTTCAGCGGTTTGGAGCCCCAGCATTTT.

This chain connects TRBV4-2 to TRBJ2-7; 12 bases are a match to TRBD2. The CDR3 covers 17 residues. After removal of 1 base from V and 2 bases from J, the junction contained 6 bases not matched to a gene. Germline lookup yields CDR1 LGHNA and CDR2 YNFKEQ. Written as DNA, the CDR3 is TGTGCCAGCAGCCAAGCTAGCGGGGGGGTGTTGACCTACGAGCAGTACTTC. This encodes CASSQASGGVLTYEQYF.

This chain links TRBV5-1 with TRBJ1-4, with 7 positions matching TRBD1. V dropped 1 base and J dropped 4; count of bases not matched to a gene: 4. The CDR3 loop spans 15 amino acids. Germline V lookup: CDR1 SGHRS, CDR2 YFSETQ. The CDR3 region is CASSLTGAINEKLFF. In DNA form, the CDR3 reads TGCGCCAGCAGCTTGACAGGGGCGATTAATGAAAAACTGTTTTTT.

The V and J genes are TRBV6-1 and TRBJ1-5, with D tentatively TRBD1 (5 bases). Germline values: CDR1 MNHNS, CDR2 SASEGT. The CDR3 runs to 16 residues. Trimming took 4 bases from V and 1 from J, leaving 14 bases between them. CDR3 in DNA: TGTGCCAGCAGTGGCCATAGGGGCGGAAGCAATCAGCCCCAGCATTTT. Translation: CASSGHRGGSNQPQHF.

The chain combines TRBV11-3 with TRBJ2-1; TRBD2 is a possible D gene (6 bases). Germline CDR1 SGHNT, CDR2 YENEEA. The CDR3 is 14 residues long. Deletions cut 1 base from V and 10 bases from J, with 14 bases between. CDR3 sequence: CASSLGPGVKEQFF. The CDR3 DNA follows: TGTGCCAGCAGCTTAGGTCCGGGGGTAAAGGAGCAGTTCTTC. The full variable domain, with the rest looked up from reference TRBV11-3 and TRBJ2-1, is EAGVVQSPRYKIIEKKQPVAFWCNPISGHNTLYWYLQNLGQGPELLIRYENEEAVDDSQLPKDRFSAERLKGVDSTLKIQPAELGDSAVYLCASSLGPGVKEQFFGPGTRLTVL.

The chain combines TRBV25-1 with TRBJ2-7, with D tentatively TRBD1 (8 bases). The CDR3 is 15 amino acids. The ends were cut back, 8 bases at V and 1 base at J, with 18 bases in the middle. Germline values: CDR1 MGHDK, CDR2 SYGVNS. The CDR3 sequence is CASAPNRGGSYEQYF. In nucleotides, the CDR3 is TGTGCCAGCGCCCCAAACAGGGGGGGATCCTACGAGCAGTACTTC.

This sequence joins TRBV11-2 and TRBJ2-3; 10 nucleotides align to TRBD1. V lost 5 bases, J lost 5 bases, and 1 base stayed unmatched. This CDR3 has 13 amino acids. Germline V gene sequence: CDR1 SGHAT, CDR2 FQNNGV. Written as DNA, the CDR3 is TGTGCCAGCAGCCGGGACAGGGGAGATACGCAGTATTTT. Its translation: CASSRDRGDTQYF.

The chain is built from TRBV7-9 and TRBJ2-3; 12 bases map to TRBD2. The V and J ends lost 8 bases and 1 base, in that order; junction bases with no gene match: 4. CDR1 and CDR2 from the germline V gene are SEHNR and FQNEAQ (reference sequence). CDR3 length: 15 amino acids. CDR3 in amino acids: CASVRLAGGTDTQYF. CDR3 in DNA: TGTGCCAGCGTTCGACTAGCGGGAGGCACAGATACGCAGTATTTT.

This clone was detected only a few times. The CDR3 loop reads CASSSLSGQGYTYYEQYF. The CDR3 DNA is TGTGCCAGCAGTTCCCTCTCGGGACAGGGATATACTTACTACGAGCAGTACTTC. This chain links TRBV27 with TRBJ2-7, with 9 nucleotides matching TRBD1. The CDR3 contains 18 residues. With 4 bases clipped from V and 3 bases from J, the junction kept 16 bases outside the gene matches. Germline-derived CDR1 and CDR2 are MNHEY and SMNVEV (reference sequence).

The V gene is TRBV28, the J gene TRBJ1-2; 7 nucleotides align to TRBD1. J lost 7 bases, V lost 3 bases, and 14 bases had no gene match. This CDR3 region has 16 residues. In germline, CDR1 is MDHEN, CDR2 SYDVKM. In DNA, the CDR3 is TGTGCCAGCAGTTTCGCCCCTTCCAGACAGGGCAGTGGCTACACCTTC. This codes for CASSFAPSRQGSGYTF.

The chain joins TRBV30 to TRBJ1-4, with TRBD1 as a possible D gene (5 bases). In germline, CDR1 is GTSNPN, CDR2 SVGIG (reference sequence). This CDR3 spans 13 amino acids. Trimming left V 4 bases short and J 8 bases short, with 14 bases between. DNA of the CDR3: TGTGCCTGGAAGGGCAAGGCAGGGGAAAAACTGTTTTTT. Translating it yields CAWKGKAGEKLFF.

V gene TRBV7-8 combines with J gene TRBJ2-7, with D tentatively TRBD1 (5 bases). V gave up 2 bases and J gave up 9 bases, with 14 bases separating them. The germline V gene encodes CDR1 SGHVS and CDR2 FQNEAQ. The CDR3 spans 13 residues. The CDR3 DNA is TGTGCCAGCAGCTTATCCGTAGGGGCAGGGCAGTACTTC. Amino acids: CASSLSVGAGQYF. Together with reference TRBV7-8 and TRBJ2-7, the CDR3 gives the full variable domain: GAGVSQSPRYKVAKRGQDVALRCDPISGHVSLFWYQQALGQGPEFLTYFQNEAQLDKSGLPSDRFFAERPEGSVSTLKIQRTQQEDSAVYLCASSLSVGAGQYFGPGTRLTVT.

In its sample, this clone was seen once. The genes are TRBV25-1 and TRBJ1-5; D is unresolved. This CDR3 spans 13 amino acids. CDR1 MGHDK and CDR2 SYGVNS come from the germline V gene. Trimming shortened V by 5 bases and J by 1 base, and 6 bases separated the two germline ends. This CDR3 is CASSSVSNQPQHF. The CDR3 DNA follows: TGTGCCAGCAGTTCCGTAAGCAATCAGCCCCAGCATTTT.

Here the CDR3 reads CASRGRTGFGQPQHF. The DNA for the CDR3 is TGTGCCAGCAGAGGCAGGACAGGTTTTGGACAGCCCCAGCATTTT. The chain recombines TRBV2 with TRBJ1-5; TRBD1 agrees at 7 bases. The V gene's germline CDR1 is SNHLY and CDR2 FYNNEI. This CDR3 spans 15 amino acids. With 6 bases clipped from V and 7 bases from J, the junction kept 12 bases outside the gene matches.

The chain recombines TRBV18 with TRBJ1-1, with 11 bases identical to TRBD1. J gave up 3 bases and V 3 bases, and 6 bases lay outside the gene matches. Germline V lookup: CDR1 KGHSH, CDR2 LQKENI. The CDR3 sequence is 16 residues long. The CDR3 protein is CASSPQVGQGDTEAFF. The DNA of the CDR3 is TGTGCCAGCTCACCCCAGGTGGGACAGGGGGACACTGAAGCTTTCTTT. Together with reference TRBV18 and TRBJ1-1, the CDR3 gives the full variable domain: NAGVMQNPRHLVRRRGQEARLRCSPMKGHSHVYWYRQLPEEGLKFMVYLQKENIIDESGMPKERFSAEFPKEGPSILRIQQVVRGDSAAYFCASSPQVGQGDTEAFFGQGTRLTVV.

This clone was detected once. This chain joins TRBV5-5 and TRBJ1-2; D not resolved. Trimming removed 3 bases from V and 0 bases from J, with 6 bases in between. This CDR3 contains 13 residues. Germline V CDR1 and CDR2: SGHKS, YYEKEE (reference sequence). CDR3 sequence reads: CASSYSTNYGYTF. CDR3 in DNA: TGTGCCAGCAGCTACAGTACTAACTATGGCTACACCTTC.

Remarks on this clone: The identical CDR3 is also encoded by other nucleotide sequences in the sample. J is TRBJ2-7 and V is TRBV28; 11 positions agree with TRBD2. J lost 1 base, V lost 2 bases, and 1 base had no gene match. CDR1 and CDR2 (germline): MDHEN, SYDVKM. This CDR3 has 15 amino acids. As DNA, the CDR3 is TGTGCCAGCAGTTTAGGGACTAGCGGTTCCTACGAGCAGTACTTC. Translated: CASSLGTSGSYEQYF.

The chain uses TRBV24-1 and TRBJ1-1, with TRBD1 as a possible D gene (5 bases). CDR1 KGHDR and CDR2 SFDVKD come from the germline V gene. This CDR3 has 15 residues. The germline V and J ends were trimmed by 4 bases and 1 base, with 12 bases remaining between them. CDR3 coding DNA: TGTGCCACCAGTGACCAACGGGGGAGGAACACTGAAGCTTTCTTT. Translating it yields CATSDQRGRNTEAFF.

The chain links TRBV5-1 to TRBJ1-6, with TRBD1 matching over 8 bases. There are 16 residues in the CDR3. V trimming: 0 bases; J trimming: 10 bases; junction bases outside the gene matches: 9. Germline CDR1 SGHRS, CDR2 YFSETQ. The CDR3 DNA follows: TGCGCCAGCAGCTTGGCCACGACAGGGGATGGATCACCCCTCCACTTT. This gives the protein CASSLATTGDGSPLHF.

V usage is TRBV5-6 and J usage is TRBJ1-6; tentative D call: TRBD1 (6 bases). This CDR3 has 14 residues. V lost 0 bases and J lost 7, with 8 bases in between. The germline CDR1 and CDR2 sequences are SGHDT and YYEEEE. DNA for the CDR3: TGTGCCAGCAGCTTGGATCAGGGGAATTCACCCCTCCACTTT. It specifies CASSLDQGNSPLHF. Based on the CDR3 plus reference TRBV5-6 and TRBJ1-6, the full variable domain is DAGVTQSPTHLIKTRGQQVTLRCSPKSGHDTVSWYQQALGQGPQFIFQYYEEEERQRGNFPDRFSGHQFPNYSSELNVNALLLGDSALYLCASSLDQGNSPLHFGNGTRLTVT.